This is a list of T cell receptor beta chains from one sample in a study of long-term antiretroviral therapy in people with HIV. Produced via immunoSEQ multiplex PCR; TCRdb's table is partial and in-frame only. The profile shows more than 7,000 clones, around 78% of them singletons. The sample consisted of unsorted PBMCs, taken 0.6 years before starting antiretroviral therapy. The receptors originated from a man aged 35 to 55 with HIV. The CDR3 runs from the conserved cysteine through the conserved F or W. The D gene is left open where the match is weak. Clone size is given for some rows only: seen once, a few or many times, or a class if the clone is expanded.

j_call v_call d_call clone_size cdr3_nt cdr3_aa
TRBJ1-1 TRBV29-1 . . TGCAGCGTTGAAGACTACAGGAACACTGAAGCTTTCTTT CSVEDYRNTEAFF
TRBJ2-5 TRBV5-6 . . TGTGCCAGCAGCTTGGTGGGGGTCAACCAAGAGACCCAGTACTTC CASSLVGVNQETQYF
TRBJ2-7 TRBV14 . . TGTGCCAGCAATCGGGCGGGAACGGCCTACGAGCAGTACTTC CASNRAGTAYEQYF
TRBJ2-7 TRBV6-6 TRBD1 . TGTGCCAGCACCCCGGACAGGGAACACGAGCAGTACTTC CASTPDREHEQYF
TRBJ2-7 TRBV30 . few TGTGCCTGGAGTGCCCCGGGATATACCACCTACGAGCAGTACTTC CAWSAPGYTTYEQYF
TRBJ2-2 TRBV7-9 . medium-sized TGTGCCAGCAGCTTAGCTGCGGGGGCCCTTACCGGGGAGCTGTTTTTT CASSLAAGALTGELFF
TRBJ2-7 TRBV7-9 . . TGTGCCAGCAGCTTAACCCAGGGGGGGTCCTACGAGCAGTACTTC CASSLTQGGSYEQYF
TRBJ2-3 TRBV5-1 . . TGCGCCAGCAGCTATGGGGACACAGATACGCAGTATTTT CASSYGDTDTQYF
TRBJ1-2 TRBV2 . . TGTGCCCGCGTCGGGGAGAATGGCTACACCTTC CARVGENGYTF
TRBJ2-1 TRBV6-1 . . TGTGCCAGCAAGAAACACTGTTACAATGAGCAGTTCTTC CASKKHCYNEQFF
TRBJ2-3 TRBV7-3 . . TGTGCCAGCAGCTTAAAGGGCCCCCGTCTTAGCACAGATACGCAGTATTTT CASSLKGPRLSTDTQYF
TRBJ1-2 TRBV29-1 . . TGCAGCTTCTCCTCCCGGGCCCGGGGCGGCTACACCTTC CSFSSRARGGYTF
TRBJ1-6 TRBV27 . . TGTGCCAGCAGTCTCCGGGACGGGAATTCACCCCTCCACTTT CASSLRDGNSPLHF
TRBJ2-7 TRBV7-8 . . TGTGCCAGCAGCCCAAGTAGGGGCCAGGCCTCTTCTTACGAGCAGTACTTC CASSPSRGQASSYEQYF
TRBJ2-3 TRBV7-9 TRBD1 . TGTGCCAGCAGCTCCCGGGACAGGGGGCCTGGAGATACGCAGTATTTT CASSSRDRGPGDTQYF
TRBJ2-1 TRBV19 TRBD2 . TGTGCCAGTAGTATGGTAGCGGGGCCTCTAAATGAGCAGTTCTTC CASSMVAGPLNEQFF
TRBJ1-5 TRBV9 TRBD1 . TGTGCCAGCAGCGTTGGGACAGAGTTCAATCAGCCCCAGCATTTT CASSVGTEFNQPQHF
TRBJ1-3 TRBV5-1 TRBD1 . TGCGCCAGCAGCTTGCAGGGGGACTCATCAGGAGGAAACACCATATATTTT CASSLQGDSSGGNTIYF
TRBJ2-3 TRBV30 . . TGTGCCTGGAGCGGGACCCACCGAGATACGCAGTATTTT CAWSGTHRDTQYF
TRBJ2-7 TRBV10-3 . . TGTGCCAGCAGCTCCTACGTGGCGGACAGCTCCTACGAGCAGTACTTC CASSSYVADSSYEQYF